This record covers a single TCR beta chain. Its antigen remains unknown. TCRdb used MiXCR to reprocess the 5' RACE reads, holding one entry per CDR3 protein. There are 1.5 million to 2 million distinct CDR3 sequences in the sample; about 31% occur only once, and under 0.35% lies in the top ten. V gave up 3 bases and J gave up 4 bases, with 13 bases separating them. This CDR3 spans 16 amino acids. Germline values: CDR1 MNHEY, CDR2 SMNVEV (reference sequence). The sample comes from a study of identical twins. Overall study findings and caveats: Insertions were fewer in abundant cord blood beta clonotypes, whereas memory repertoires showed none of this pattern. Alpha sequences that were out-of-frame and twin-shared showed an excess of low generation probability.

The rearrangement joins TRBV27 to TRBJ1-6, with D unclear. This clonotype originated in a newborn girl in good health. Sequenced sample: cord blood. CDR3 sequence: CASSFSGLRYNSPLHF. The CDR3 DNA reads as TGTGCCAGCAGTTTTAGTGGGTTACGGTATAATTCACCCCTCCACTTT.